The subject of this entry is one TCR beta chain. V dropped 1 base and J dropped 8; count of bases not matched to a gene: 21. Germline V gene data show CDR1 as SGHVS and CDR2 as FQNEAQ. This CDR3 comprises 20 residues. Measured with immunoSEQ multiplex PCR; TCRdb has only the in-frame clones, and not every one. The repertoire has 200,000 to 300,000 clones, 85% of them found once; the top ten carry 5.5% to 7.5%. The data are from a study of blood T cell repertoires in COVID-19. Study context: The United States, Italy and Spain provided the acute and convalescent COVID-19 samples.

The clonotype comes from an older woman with active or convalescent COVID-19. This chain connects TRBV7-8 to TRBJ2-4; 9 bases map to TRBD1. The sample taken for sequencing was peripheral blood. In DNA form, the CDR3 reads TGTGCCAGCAGCTTAGAGGGGTTTGGGACAGGGCCTGGGGAGGAAGACATTCAGTACTTC. It is translated as CASSLEGFGTGPGEEDIQYF.